This T cell receptor (beta chain) came from a study of cytomegalovirus exposure and HLA in healthy donors. Findings of the study overall: In an earlier analysis, in approximately 570 donors, most V segments appeared productive either ~90% or ~30% of the time. Rare sequences made up most TCRs, while some public TCRs were found in many donors.

PCR was performed using 60 Vbeta and 13 Jbeta primers. Profiling relied on immunoSEQ multiplex PCR, and the TCRdb table lists in-frame clones only, not all of them. The data contain about 140,000 clones, approximately 67% of them singletons. Germline V gene data show CDR1 as MNHEY and CDR2 as SVGAGI. The V gene end was trimmed by 6 bases and the J gene end by 3 bases; junction bases not matched to a gene: 5. This CDR3 spans 14 amino acids. Of note for this clone: Its specificity is not known.

The rearrangement uses TRBV6-5 and TRBJ2-7, with TRBD1 matching 10 bases. Material: PBMCs. This TCR derives from an older woman in good health and CMV-seronegative. CDR3 loop: CASSQTGGGYEQYF. The DNA for the CDR3 is TGTGCCAGCAGCCAGACAGGGGGCGGCTACGAGCAGTACTTC.